The rows below give T cell receptor beta chains drawn from one sample of a study of T cells in localized non-small cell lung cancer. TCRdb keeps only in-frame clones here, not all; method: immunoSEQ multiplex PCR. The table records 45,000 to 70,000 clones, 86% of them present only once. The source material was peripheral blood, sampled before any cancer treatment. The receptor set was obtained from a woman aged 40-69 years with stage I lung adenocarcinoma. Each CDR3 is given with its conserved first and last residue. Each record gives: J gene, D gene, clone size, V gene, CDR3 protein, CDR3 DNA. D genes are given only for firm matches. Rows give clone size only sometimes, using once, few, many, or a class for an expanded clone.

J gene: TRBJ1-1
D gene: NA
clone size: NA
V gene: TRBV27
CDR3 protein: CASSLRGEWTEAFF
CDR3 DNA: TGTGCCAGCAGTTTAAGAGGGGAATGGACTGAAGCTTTCTTT

J gene: TRBJ2-2
D gene: NA
clone size: NA
V gene: TRBV11-2
CDR3 protein: CASSQSGLGELFF
CDR3 DNA: TGTGCCAGCAGTCAATCGGGTCTCGGGGAGCTGTTTTTT

J gene: TRBJ2-1
D gene: TRBD1
clone size: once
V gene: TRBV5-1
CDR3 protein: CASSPGTANNEQFF
CDR3 DNA: TGCGCCAGCAGCCCGGGGACAGCGAACAATGAGCAGTTCTTC

J gene: TRBJ2-3
D gene: NA
clone size: NA
V gene: TRBV7-2
CDR3 protein: CASSLGVGRASTDTQYF
CDR3 DNA: TGTGCCAGCAGCTTAGGGGTCGGCCGCGCATCGACAGATACGCAGTATTTT

J gene: TRBJ1-5
D gene: NA
clone size: NA
V gene: TRBV6-6
CDR3 protein: CASSYEHGQPQHF
CDR3 DNA: TGTGCCAGCAGTTACGAACACGGGCAGCCCCAGCATTTT

J gene: TRBJ1-5
D gene: NA
clone size: NA
V gene: TRBV7-2
CDR3 protein: CASSLRGEGNQPQHF
CDR3 DNA: TGTGCCAGCAGCTTAAGGGGCGAGGGTAATCAGCCCCAGCATTTT

J gene: TRBJ2-1
D gene: TRBD1
clone size: NA
V gene: TRBV6-5
CDR3 protein: CASSSVGQGSDEQFF
CDR3 DNA: TGTGCCAGCAGTTCAGTAGGACAGGGTTCCGATGAGCAGTTCTTC

J gene: TRBJ1-2
D gene: NA
clone size: NA
V gene: TRBV7-9
CDR3 protein: CASSLALGGLGGYTF
CDR3 DNA: TGTGCCAGCAGCTTAGCGTTAGGGGGGCTAGGTGGCTACACCTTC

J gene: TRBJ1-6
D gene: NA
clone size: NA
V gene: TRBV9
CDR3 protein: CASSVGQGVGNSPLHF
CDR3 DNA: TGTGCCAGCAGCGTAGGCCAGGGTGTGGGCAATTCACCCCTCCACTTT

J gene: TRBJ2-1
D gene: NA
clone size: NA
V gene: TRBV11-2
CDR3 protein: CASSLEVKSDEQFF
CDR3 DNA: TGTGCCAGCAGCTTAGAGGTTAAAAGCGATGAGCAGTTCTTC

J gene: TRBJ2-1
D gene: NA
clone size: NA
V gene: TRBV5-4
CDR3 protein: CASSYETSPVNEQFF
CDR3 DNA: TGTGCCAGCAGCTATGAAACTAGCCCGGTCAATGAGCAGTTCTTC

J gene: TRBJ1-2
D gene: TRBD1
clone size: NA
V gene: TRBV6-6
CDR3 protein: CASSPDRGSSGYTF
CDR3 DNA: TGTGCCAGCAGTCCGGACAGGGGATCATCTGGCTACACCTTC

J gene: TRBJ2-1
D gene: NA
clone size: NA
V gene: TRBV2
CDR3 protein: CASKWGRNNEQFF
CDR3 DNA: TGTGCCAGCAAATGGGGGAGAAACAATGAGCAGTTCTTC

J gene: TRBJ2-7
D gene: TRBD1
clone size: NA
V gene: TRBV11-2
CDR3 protein: CASSQDRGSYEQYF
CDR3 DNA: TGTGCCAGCAGCCAGGACAGGGGATCCTACGAGCAGTACTTC

J gene: TRBJ1-1
D gene: NA
clone size: NA
V gene: TRBV5-1
CDR3 protein: CASSLESVSVNTEAFF
CDR3 DNA: TGCGCCAGCAGCTTGGAGTCGGTATCGGTGAACACTGAAGCTTTCTTT

J gene: TRBJ2-5
D gene: NA
clone size: NA
V gene: TRBV7-2
CDR3 protein: CASSLDRGQETQYF
CDR3 DNA: TGTGCCAGCAGCTTAGATAGAGGTCAAGAGACCCAGTACTTC

J gene: TRBJ2-7
D gene: NA
clone size: NA
V gene: TRBV9
CDR3 protein: CASSAQSQYSGEQYF
CDR3 DNA: TGTGCCAGCAGCGCTCAGTCACAATACAGTGGGGAGCAGTACTTC

J gene: TRBJ1-4
D gene: TRBD1
clone size: NA
V gene: TRBV7-2
CDR3 protein: CASSSRQGVNEKLFF
CDR3 DNA: TGTGCCAGCAGCTCCCGACAGGGTGTTAATGAAAAACTGTTTTTT

J gene: TRBJ1-3
D gene: NA
clone size: NA
V gene: TRBV5-6
CDR3 protein: CASRPSPTGNTIYF
CDR3 DNA: TGTGCCAGCAGACCTTCCCCAACTGGAAACACCATATATTTT

J gene: TRBJ1-3
D gene: NA
clone size: NA
V gene: TRBV7-9
CDR3 protein: CASSSQAALITGNTIYF
CDR3 DNA: TGTGCCAGCAGCTCTCAGGCAGCCCTGATCACTGGAAACACCATATATTTT

J gene: TRBJ1-1
D gene: NA
clone size: once
V gene: TRBV5-1
CDR3 protein: CASSPGGVNTEAFF
CDR3 DNA: TGCGCCAGCAGCCCCGGAGGGGTGAACACTGAAGCTTTCTTT

J gene: TRBJ2-7
D gene: NA
clone size: NA
V gene: TRBV6-1
CDR3 protein: CASSGDTYEQYF
CDR3 DNA: TGTGCCAGCAGTGGGGACACCTACGAGCAGTACTTC

J gene: TRBJ1-6
D gene: NA
clone size: NA
V gene: TRBV13
CDR3 protein: CASRGGAGSPLHF
CDR3 DNA: TGTGCCAGCAGGGGGGGCGCGGGTTCACCCCTCCACTTT

J gene: TRBJ1-2
D gene: NA
clone size: NA
V gene: TRBV13
CDR3 protein: CASSLGWTAYGYTF
CDR3 DNA: TGTGCCAGCAGCTTAGGGTGGACAGCCTATGGCTACACCTTC

J gene: TRBJ2-3
D gene: NA
clone size: NA
V gene: TRBV6-1
CDR3 protein: CASSEVGADTQYF
CDR3 DNA: TGTGCCAGCAGTGAAGTTGGCGCAGATACGCAGTATTTT

J gene: TRBJ2-2
D gene: NA
clone size: NA
V gene: TRBV6-1
CDR3 protein: CASSNRDLNTGELFF
CDR3 DNA: TGTGCCAGCAGTAACCGGGACTTAAACACCGGGGAGCTGTTTTTT

J gene: TRBJ2-1
D gene: TRBD2
clone size: NA
V gene: TRBV4-3
CDR3 protein: CASSQDGTSRYNEQFF
CDR3 DNA: TGCGCCAGCAGCCAAGATGGGACTAGCAGATACAATGAGCAGTTCTTC

J gene: TRBJ1-5
D gene: TRBD1
clone size: NA
V gene: TRBV6-1
CDR3 protein: CASSRTGAQDQPQHF
CDR3 DNA: TGTGCCAGCAGCAGGACAGGGGCGCAGGATCAGCCCCAGCATTTT